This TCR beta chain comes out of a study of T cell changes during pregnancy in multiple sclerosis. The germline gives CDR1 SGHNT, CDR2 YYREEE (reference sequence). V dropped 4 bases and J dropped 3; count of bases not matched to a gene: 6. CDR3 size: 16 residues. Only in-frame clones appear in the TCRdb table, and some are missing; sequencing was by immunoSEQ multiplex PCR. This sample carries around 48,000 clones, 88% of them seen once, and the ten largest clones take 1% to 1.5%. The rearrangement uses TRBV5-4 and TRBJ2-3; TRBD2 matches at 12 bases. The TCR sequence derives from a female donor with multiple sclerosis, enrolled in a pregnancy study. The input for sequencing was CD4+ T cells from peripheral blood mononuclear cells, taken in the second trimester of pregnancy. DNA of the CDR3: TGTGCCAGCAGCGCCGCTAGCGGGAGGGGAACAGATACGCAGTATTTT. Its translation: CASSAASGRGTDTQYF.